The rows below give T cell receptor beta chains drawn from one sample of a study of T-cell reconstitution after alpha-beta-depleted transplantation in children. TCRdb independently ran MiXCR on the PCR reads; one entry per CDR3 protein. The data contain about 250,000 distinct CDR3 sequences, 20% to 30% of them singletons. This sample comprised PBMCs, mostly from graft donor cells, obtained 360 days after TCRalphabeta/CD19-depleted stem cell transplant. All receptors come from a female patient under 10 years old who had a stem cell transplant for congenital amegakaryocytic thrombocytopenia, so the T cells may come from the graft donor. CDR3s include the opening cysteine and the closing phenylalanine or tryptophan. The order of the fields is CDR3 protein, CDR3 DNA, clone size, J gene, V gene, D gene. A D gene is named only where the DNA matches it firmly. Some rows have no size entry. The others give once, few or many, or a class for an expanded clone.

CDR3 protein: CASRPDRGGYGYTF
CDR3 DNA: TGTGCCAGCAGACCGGACAGGGGGGGTTATGGCTACACCTTC
clone size: few
J gene: TRBJ1-2
V gene: TRBV6-1
D gene: TRBD1

CDR3 protein: CASSADRGLLGGELFF
CDR3 DNA: TGTGCCAGCAGCGCCGACAGGGGGCTGTTAGGCGGGGAGCTGTTTTTT
clone size: few
J gene: TRBJ2-2
V gene: TRBV9
D gene: TRBD1

CDR3 protein: CASSQGGGSYEQYF
CDR3 DNA: TGTGCCAGCAGCCAGGGTGGAGGCTCCTACGAGCAGTACTTC
clone size: NA
J gene: TRBJ2-7
V gene: TRBV6-2/TRBV6-3
D gene: NA

CDR3 protein: CRGEGKWEAFF
CDR3 DNA: TGCAGGGGGGAGGGGAAATGGGAAGCTTTCTTT
clone size: NA
J gene: TRBJ1-1
V gene: TRBV20-1
D gene: NA

CDR3 protein: CASKPGTGELFF
CDR3 DNA: TGTGCCAGTAAGCCCGGCACCGGGGAGCTGTTTTTT
clone size: NA
J gene: TRBJ2-2
V gene: TRBV7-9
D gene: NA

CDR3 protein: CASSYRHYSPLGPDTEAFF
CDR3 DNA: TGTGCCAGCAGTTACCGGCACTACTCCCCGCTGGGGCCGGACACTGAAGCTTTCTTT
clone size: NA
J gene: TRBJ1-1
V gene: TRBV6-2/TRBV6-3
D gene: NA

CDR3 protein: CASSLGLGKNTEAFF
CDR3 DNA: TGTGCCAGCAGCTTGGGGCTCGGGAAGAACACTGAAGCTTTCTTT
clone size: NA
J gene: TRBJ1-1
V gene: TRBV5-4
D gene: NA

CDR3 protein: CASDARDRGSNQPQHF
CDR3 DNA: TGTGCCAGTGATGCTCGCGACAGGGGTAGCAATCAGCCCCAGCATTTT
clone size: NA
J gene: TRBJ1-5
V gene: TRBV19
D gene: TRBD1

CDR3 protein: CASIGGREQYF
CDR3 DNA: TGTGCCAGCATTGGGGGGCGCGAGCAGTACTTC
clone size: NA
J gene: TRBJ2-7
V gene: TRBV2
D gene: NA

CDR3 protein: CSAGDPESYEQYF
CDR3 DNA: TGCAGTGCTGGTGACCCGGAATCCTACGAGCAGTACTTC
clone size: once
J gene: TRBJ2-7
V gene: TRBV20-1
D gene: NA

CDR3 protein: CASSAIQGTTGELFF
CDR3 DNA: TGTGCCAGCAGCGCGATACAGGGTACCACCGGGGAGCTGTTTTTT
clone size: NA
J gene: TRBJ2-2
V gene: TRBV9
D gene: NA

CDR3 protein: CAIAGASGGMGEQFF
CDR3 DNA: TGTGCCATCGCTGGGGCTAGCGGGGGGATGGGTGAGCAGTTCTTC
clone size: NA
J gene: TRBJ2-1
V gene: TRBV10-3
D gene: TRBD2

CDR3 protein: CASSLSQFTEAFF
CDR3 DNA: TGTGCCAGCAGTTTGAGCCAGTTCACTGAAGCTTTCTTT
clone size: NA
J gene: TRBJ1-1
V gene: TRBV12-3/TRBV12-4
D gene: NA

CDR3 protein: CASSLAWETQYF
CDR3 DNA: TGCGCCAGCAGCTTGGCCTGGGAGACCCAGTACTTC
clone size: many
J gene: TRBJ2-5
V gene: TRBV5-1
D gene: NA

CDR3 protein: CASSFPIKGDKETQYF
CDR3 DNA: TGTGCCAGCAGTTTTCCCATTAAGGGGGATAAAGAGACCCAGTACTTC
clone size: few
J gene: TRBJ2-5
V gene: TRBV28
D gene: NA

CDR3 protein: CASSRSGPNEQFF
CDR3 DNA: TGTGCCAGCAGCAGGTCAGGTCCGAATGAGCAGTTCTTC
clone size: NA
J gene: TRBJ2-1
V gene: TRBV6-1
D gene: NA

CDR3 protein: CSVEPRETQYF
CDR3 DNA: TGCAGCGTTGAACCACGGGAGACCCAGTACTTC
clone size: few
J gene: TRBJ2-5
V gene: TRBV29-1
D gene: NA

CDR3 protein: CASSPSGLFSEQYF
CDR3 DNA: TGTGCCAGCAGCCCCTCTGGGCTTTTCTCCGAGCAGTACTTC
clone size: NA
J gene: TRBJ2-7
V gene: TRBV3-1
D gene: NA

CDR3 protein: CACTRDRDYNEQFF
CDR3 DNA: TGTGCCTGTACCCGGGACAGGGACTACAATGAGCAGTTCTTC
clone size: NA
J gene: TRBJ2-1
V gene: TRBV30
D gene: TRBD1